The 3 T cell receptor beta chains below all came from one sample that was sequenced in a study of CD8 T cells in ankylosing spondylitis. Notes on the study in general: Characteristic of ankylosing spondylitis blood, it appeared, was a TCR beta motif comprising several highly homologous variants.

A single record per CDR3 protein comes from TCRdb applying MiXCR to the 5' RACE reads. This sample has almost 400,000 distinct CDR3 sequences; around 22% occur once, and the top ten carry roughly a sixth. Antigens of these TCRs are unknown. Material for sequencing was blood, either unsorted or a sorted T cell fraction (not recorded which). These receptors were obtained from a male donor with ankylosing spondylitis.

This clonotype has at least ten counts. V usage is TRBV29-1 and J usage is TRBJ2-5, with D maybe TRBD2 (6 bases). The germline V gene encodes CDR1 SQVTM and CDR2 ANQGSEA. CDR3 length: 14 amino acids. The V gene lost 0 bases and the J gene lost 9 bases, with 17 bases spanning the gap. CDR3: CSVEDPLLREAQYF. CDR3 in DNA: TGCAGCGTTGAAGATCCCCTCTTAAGGGAGGCCCAGTACTTC. Full variable domain (missing parts from reference TRBV29-1 and TRBJ2-5): SAVISQKPSRDICQRGTSLTIQCQVDSQVTMMFWYRQQPGQSLTLIATANQGSEATYESGFVIDKFPISRPNLTFSTLTVSNMSPEDSSIYLCSVEDPLLREAQYFGPGTRLLVL.

This clonotype occurred a few times. The V and J genes are TRBV14 and TRBJ1-2; no firm D call. V was pared by 0 bases and J by 4 bases, with 12 bases between. Germline CDR1 SGHDN, CDR2 FVKESK. This CDR3 is 15 amino acids long. CDR3 bases: TGTGCCAGCAGCCAAGATTTTAGGTTGGGCTATGGCTACACCTTC. Translation gives CASSQDFRLGYGYTF.

The chain employs TRBV5-6 and TRBJ2-7; the match to TRBD1 covers 9 bases. Germline CDR1 reads SGHDT; CDR2 reads YYEEEE. CDR3 length equals 15 residues. Trimming cost V 2 bases and J 7 bases; bases outside gene matches: 10. The CDR3 DNA reads TGTGCCAGCAGCTTTCCTGGACAGGGGATCGGGGAGCAGTACTTC. Translating it yields CASSFPGQGIGEQYF.